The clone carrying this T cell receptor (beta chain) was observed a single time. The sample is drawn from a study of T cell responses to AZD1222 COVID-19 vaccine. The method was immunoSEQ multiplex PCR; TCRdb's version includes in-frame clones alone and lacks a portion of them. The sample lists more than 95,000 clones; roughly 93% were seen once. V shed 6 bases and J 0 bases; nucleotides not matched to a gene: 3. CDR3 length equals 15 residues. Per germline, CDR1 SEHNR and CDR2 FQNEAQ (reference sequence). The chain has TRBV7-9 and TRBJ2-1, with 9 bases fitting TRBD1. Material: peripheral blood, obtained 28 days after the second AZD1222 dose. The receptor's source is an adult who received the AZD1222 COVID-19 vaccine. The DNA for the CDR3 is TGTGCCAGCAGTAAGACAGGGGGCTCCTACAATGAGCAGTTCTTC. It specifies CASSKTGGSYNEQFF.